The 30 T cell receptor beta chains listed next were all sequenced from one sample in a study of T cells after yellow fever vaccination (dated by TCRdb to the late 2010s). Libraries came from 5' RACE. Sequencing was performed on an Illumina NovaSeq 6000. In-frame beta chains were kept once TCRdb had trimmed the public reads at Q25 with fastp and called clones with MiXCR. Rows with a matching CDR3 protein are joined into one entry that keeps the most common DNA and genes. The sample records about 340,000 distinct CDR3 sequences, around 4.1% of which are singletons. The ten biggest clones cover 20% to 25% of the sample. The treatment or condition tag for this specimen amounts to: live attenuated yellow fever vaccine strain. The sequences come from PBMCs, collected 5 days after the yellow fever booster vaccination. These TCRs come from a young man who received the YFV17D yellow fever vaccine.

This clonotype was observed a handful of times. The gene calls are TRBV6-1 and TRBJ1-6; no clear D. Trimming left V 4 bases short and J 8 bases short, with 12 bases between. This CDR3 is 14 amino acids long. Germline values: CDR1 MNHNS, CDR2 SASEGT. As DNA, the CDR3 is TGTGCCAGCAGTGCGACGGGTTTTCATTCACCCCTCCACTTT. Protein sequence: CASSATGFHSPLHF.

The V and J genes are TRBV20-1 and TRBJ2-3, with D unclear. Germline loops: CDR1 DFQATT, CDR2 SNEGSKA (reference sequence). This CDR3 spans 12 amino acids. The V end lost 3 bases, the J end lost 5 bases, and 9 bases lay between the germline ends. The CDR3 DNA sequence: TGCAGTGCTAGGAAGGAGATAGATACGCAGTATTTT. Translating it yields CSARKEIDTQYF.

The chain uses TRBV5-1 and TRBJ2-7; 7 bases are a match to TRBD1. The V and J ends lost 0 bases and 2 bases, in that order; junction bases with no gene match: 2. The CDR3 consists of 14 residues. The germline V gene encodes CDR1 SGHRS and CDR2 YFSETQ. The CDR3 region has the DNA TGCGCCAGCAGCTTGGGGGACAGCACCTACGAGCAGTACTTC. Residues: CASSLGDSTYEQYF.

This clonotype was observed a handful of times. This chain joins TRBV12-3 or TRBV12-4 and TRBJ1-3; no definite D call. The CDR3 totals 15 residues. Between the trimmed V and J ends, which lost 7 bases and 3 bases, there was a span of 16 bases. CDR3 coding DNA: TGTGCCAGCACCCTCCGGATGGGGAGTGGAAACACCATATATTTT. Its translation is CASTLRMGSGNTIYF.

This clonotype was seen many times. The CDR3 protein is CASSTTTGADTQYF. The DNA for the CDR3 is TGTGCCAGCAGCACCACGACAGGGGCAGATACGCAGTATTTT. This chain connects TRBV7-9 to TRBJ2-3; 8 positions match TRBD1. Germline V lookup: CDR1 SEHNR, CDR2 FQNEAQ (reference sequence). This CDR3 comprises 14 residues. Trimming took 5 bases from V and 4 from J; bases not matched to a gene: 5.

This clonotype was detected a few times. The rearrangement joins TRBV7-9 to TRBJ2-3; TRBD2 might be the D (5 bases). The V end was cut by 7 bases, the J end by 4 bases, with 15 bases between. CDR3 length equals 14 residues. CDR1 and CDR2 from the germline V gene are SEHNR and FQNEAQ (reference sequence). The chain's CDR3 is CASKPPSFSDTQYF. DNA for the CDR3: TGTGCCAGCAAACCTCCTAGCTTCTCAGATACGCAGTATTTT.

This clonotype was counted only a few times. The CDR3 sequence: CASSLASGFTGELFF. The DNA of the CDR3 is TGTGCCAGCAGTTTAGCGTCGGGGTTCACCGGGGAGCTGTTTTTT. The chain is built from TRBV12-3 or TRBV12-4 and TRBJ2-2; D possibly corresponds to TRBD2 (5 bases). This CDR3 comprises 15 residues. Trimming took off 0 bases at V and 4 bases at J, with 9 bases between the two ends.

This clonotype appeared many times. The rearrangement joins TRBV12-3 or TRBV12-4 to TRBJ1-3, with D possibly matching TRBD1 (5 bases). The CDR3 is made up of 14 amino acids. V was shortened by 5 bases and J by 4 bases, with 12 bases between the two germline ends. The CDR3 DNA sequence: TGTGCCAGCAGTACCCAGGGTTCAGGAAACACCATATATTTT. Translated, it gives CASSTQGSGNTIYF.

The chain employs TRBV7-9 and TRBJ1-2; D remains ambiguous. CDR1 and CDR2 (germline): SEHNR, FQNEAQ (reference sequence). The V gene lost 4 bases and the J gene lost 3 bases, with 6 bases spanning the gap. The CDR3 extends over 12 amino acids. The CDR3 region has the DNA TGTGCCAGCAGCTCTGACTACTATGGCTACACCTTC. It codes for CASSSDYYGYTF.

This clonotype was counted ten times or more. The chain has TRBV4-2 and TRBJ2-7; 11 positions match TRBD2. J lost 3 bases, V lost 2 bases, and 15 bases had no gene match. The CDR3 is made up of 19 amino acids. Germline values: CDR1 LGHNA, CDR2 YNFKEQ. The CDR3 DNA is TGTGCCAGCAGCCAAATCGGGGGTGGCAGGACTAGCGGGTACTACGAGCAGTACTTC. The encoded protein is CASSQIGGGRTSGYYEQYF.

The J gene is TRBJ1-6, the V gene TRBV7-9; D remains ambiguous. The length of the CDR3 is 15 residues. Germline CDR1 is SEHNR and CDR2 is FQNEAQ (reference sequence). The V end was cut by 2 bases, the J end by 10 bases, with 15 bases between. In DNA, the CDR3 is TGTGCCAGCAGCTTAAGTTGGAGTGTGCAATCACCCCTCCACTTT. Its protein product is CASSLSWSVQSPLHF.

This clonotype was detected a few times. The chain couples TRBV4-2 to TRBJ2-1, with D perhaps matching TRBD1 (6 bases). This CDR3 spans 14 amino acids. Germline values: CDR1 LGHNA, CDR2 YNFKEQ. V lost 0 bases, J lost 5 bases, and 8 bases lay in between. CDR3 DNA: TGTGCCAGCAGCCAAGAGACAGGCGACAATGAGCAGTTCTTC. Its translation: CASSQETGDNEQFF.

This clonotype was counted between two and nine times. This chain connects TRBV29-1 to TRBJ1-2; 9 nucleotides align to TRBD1. Trimming removed 5 bases from V and 4 bases from J; junction bases left unmatched: 8. Germline V gene data show CDR1 as SQVTM and CDR2 as ANQGSEA. This CDR3 spans 14 amino acids. DNA for the CDR3: TGCAGCGTTCCGACAGGGGGTTATGGCTATGGCTACACCTTC. Residues: CSVPTGGYGYGYTF.

This chain links TRBV9 with TRBJ2-2, with D tentatively TRBD1 or TRBD2 (6 bases each). Germline-derived CDR1 and CDR2 are SGDLS and YYNGEE. V lost 0 bases and J lost 5, with 14 bases in between. The CDR3 length is 16 residues. The DNA for the CDR3 is TGTGCCAGCAGCGTAGTGGACCGGGGGCGAACCGGGGAGCTGTTTTTT. This translates into CASSVVDRGRTGELFF.

This clonotype was seen only a few times. This sequence joins TRBV5-1 and TRBJ2-1; possible D gene TRBD1, 5 bases. V was trimmed by 0 bases and J by 9 bases, leaving 16 bases between them. The CDR3 runs 15 residues. The germline V gene encodes CDR1 SGHRS and CDR2 YFSETQ. The CDR3, as DNA: TGCGCCAGCAGCTTGGTCAGGGATCCCCTCACTGAGCAGTTCTTC. It codes for CASSLVRDPLTEQFF.

CDR3 nucleotide sequence: TGTGCCAGCAGTTTCACAGGGAGAAATCAGCCCCAGCATTTT. Its translation: CASSFTGRNQPQHF. The chain uses TRBV12-3 or TRBV12-4 and TRBJ1-5, with D maybe TRBD1 (6 bases). CDR3 length: 14 residues. Trimming pared 3 bases from V and 4 bases from J, leaving 10 bases between.

The J gene is TRBJ2-7, the V gene TRBV5-1; D is undetermined. Germline CDR1 reads SGHRS; CDR2 reads YFSETQ. The CDR3 sequence is 12 residues long. The V end lost 5 bases, the J end lost 9 bases, and 15 bases lay between the germline ends. CDR3 nucleotides: TGCGCCAGCAGACCAGCCGCCCTAGGGCAGTACGTC. Its translation: CASRPAALGQYV.

This clonotype was recorded many times. V usage is TRBV30 and J usage is TRBJ1-1, with unresolved D. Per germline, CDR1 GTSNPN and CDR2 SVGIG (reference sequence). The CDR3 is made up of 13 amino acids. V gave up 2 bases and J gave up 0 bases, with 7 bases separating them. The CDR3 loop reads CAWSPGMNTEAFF. CDR3 DNA sequence: TGTGCCTGGAGTCCGGGGATGAACACTGAAGCTTTCTTT. The whole variable domain, remainder taken from reference TRBV30 and TRBJ1-1, is SQTIHQWPATLVQPVGSPLSLECTVEGTSNPNLYWYRQAAGRGLQLLFYSVGIGQISSEVPQNLSASRPQDRQFILSSKKLLLSDSGFYLCAWSPGMNTEAFFGQGTRLTVV.

The rearrangement links TRBV24-1 to TRBJ2-3, with D unresolved. V gave up 4 bases and J gave up 3 bases, with 4 bases separating them. Germline CDR1 KGHDR, CDR2 SFDVKD. This CDR3 comprises 12 residues. The CDR3 bases are TGTGCCACCAGTGACCGGACAGATACGCAGTATTTT. Amino acids: CATSDRTDTQYF.

This chain links TRBV7-2 with TRBJ1-1; TRBD1 aligns across 11 bases. Germline assignment: CDR1 SGHTA and CDR2 FQGNSA. CDR3 size: 14 residues. Trimming cost V 5 bases and J 5 bases; bases outside gene matches: 4. CDR3 region: CASSGQGALTEAFF. For the CDR3, the DNA is TGTGCCAGCAGCGGACAGGGGGCTCTTACTGAAGCTTTCTTT.

This rearrangement joins TRBV20-1 to TRBJ1-1; TRBD1 matches at 7 bases. The length of the CDR3 is 14 residues. Trimming cost V 5 bases and J 3 bases; bases outside gene matches: 9. Per the germline V gene, CDR1 is DFQATT and CDR2 is SNEGSKA (reference sequence). The CDR3, as DNA: TGCAGTGCTCCCTCAGGGGGGATTTACACTGAAGCTTTCTTT. Translated, it gives CSAPSGGIYTEAFF.

The rearrangement uses TRBV5-1 and TRBJ1-2; maybe TRBD1 (5 bases). There are 14 residues in the CDR3. V lost 7 bases and J 5 bases, leaving 18 bases between the germline ends. From germline, CDR1 is SGHRS and CDR2 YFSETQ. Here the CDR3 reads CASGISTVKYGYTF. Written as DNA, the CDR3 is TGCGCCAGCGGGATTTCGACAGTGAAGTATGGCTACACCTTC.

This clonotype was seen ten or more times. The CDR3 nucleotides read TGTGCCAGCTCACCCATCGATGGGGGCGAGCAGTACGTC. It is translated as CASSPIDGGEQYV. The V and J genes are TRBV18 and TRBJ2-7, with D tentatively TRBD1 or TRBD2 (5 bases each). Trimming cost V 3 bases and J 6 bases, with 12 bases left between them. The CDR3 sequence is 13 residues long. CDR1 KGHSH and CDR2 LQKENI come from the germline V gene.

The chain has TRBV18 and TRBJ2-2, with D unresolved. The CDR3 is made up of 15 amino acids. Per germline, CDR1 KGHSH and CDR2 LQKENI. The germline V and J ends were trimmed by 6 bases and 4 bases, with 15 bases remaining between them. This CDR3 reads CASSTVGSRTGELFF. The CDR3 region has the DNA TGTGCCAGCTCCACCGTGGGGTCTCGCACCGGGGAGCTGTTTTTT.

The chain joins TRBV2 to TRBJ2-1; 8 bases agree with TRBD2. With V trimmed by 7 bases and J by 9 bases, 8 bases remained unmatched. The germline gives CDR1 SNHLY, CDR2 FYNNEI. CDR3 length equals 13 residues. Written as DNA, the CDR3 is TGTGCCAGCATTGTGGGACTAGTGGGTGAGCAGTTCTTC. It yields the protein CASIVGLVGEQFF. Based on the CDR3 plus reference TRBV2 and TRBJ2-1, the full variable domain is EPEVTQTPSHQVTQMGQEVILRCVPISNHLYFYWYRQILGQKVEFLVSFYNNEISEKSEIFDDQFSVERPDGSNFTLKIRSTKLEDSAMYFCASIVGLVGEQFFGPGTRLTVL.

The chain combines TRBV6-2 or TRBV6-3 with TRBJ1-1; D is possibly TRBD1 (5 bases). CDR1 and CDR2 (germline): MNHEY, SVGEGT. The CDR3 loop spans 11 amino acids. V was pared by 8 bases and J by 3 bases, with 7 bases between. For the CDR3, the DNA is TGTGCCAGCGGGGGGTACACTGAAGCTTTCTTT. This sequence encodes CASGGYTEAFF.

This clonotype was seen a handful of times. The chain recombines TRBV19 with TRBJ1-5; the match to TRBD1 covers 7 bases. Trimming took 4 bases from V and 7 from J; bases not matched to a gene: 7. Germline lookup yields CDR1 LNHDA and CDR2 SQIVND (reference sequence). The CDR3 is made up of 14 amino acids. The CDR3 reads CASSTQGTGQPQHF. The CDR3 region has the DNA TGTGCCAGTAGTACACAGGGGACGGGGCAGCCCCAGCATTTT. Together with reference TRBV19 and TRBJ1-5, the CDR3 gives the full variable domain: DGGITQSPKYLFRKEGQNVTLSCEQNLNHDAMYWYRQDPGQGLRLIYYSQIVNDFQKGDIAEGYSVSREKKESFPLTVTSAQKNPTAFYLCASSTQGTGQPQHFGDGTRLSIL.

A few counts support this clonotype. This chain uses TRBV7-9 with TRBJ2-1; tentative D call: TRBD2 (6 bases). The germline V gene encodes CDR1 SEHNR and CDR2 FQNEAQ (reference sequence). The CDR3 runs 14 residues. V shed 4 bases and J shed 5 bases, with 12 bases lying between them. CDR3 amino acids: CASSSGTPHNEQFF. As DNA, the CDR3 is TGTGCCAGCAGCTCCGGGACTCCCCACAATGAGCAGTTCTTC.

The rearrangement joins TRBV9 to TRBJ2-5; 12 bases align to TRBD2. Germline CDR1 and CDR2: SGDLS and YYNGEE. The CDR3 is 16 residues long. Trimming at V came to 2 bases and at J to 5 bases, leaving 7 bases not matched to a gene. CDR3 protein: CASSVLAGGPDETQYF. CDR3 sequence (DNA): TGTGCCAGCAGCGTCCTAGCGGGGGGGCCTGACGAGACCCAGTACTTC.

This clonotype has more than one count but fewer than ten. The V gene is TRBV6-2 or TRBV6-3, the J gene TRBJ2-1; possible D gene TRBD1, 5 bases. Between the trimmed V and J ends, which lost 2 bases and 4 bases, there was a span of 15 bases. CDR1 and CDR2 from the germline V gene are MNHEY and SVGEGT. The CDR3 contains 16 residues. The DNA of the CDR3 is TGTGCCAGCAGTTACCGGGCAGGGTTAGGGTACAATGAGCAGTTCTTC. It is translated as CASSYRAGLGYNEQFF.